Sequencing of this TCR beta chain was carried out in a study of technical replicates of blood from a handful of donors. Sequencing used immunoSEQ multiplex PCR; TCRdb keeps in-frame clones, though not all of them. The sample yields under 70,000 clones, 86% seen once. V lost 7 bases and J 3 bases, leaving 12 bases between the germline ends. This CDR3 is 13 amino acids long. Germline assignment: CDR1 MNHNY and CDR2 SVGAGI (reference sequence). The sample taken for sequencing was PBMCs. The TCR was taken from a human donor in good health. Some clones in this sample may be carry-over from other donors' samples. The rearrangement joins TRBV6-6 to TRBJ1-1, with D possibly being TRBD1 (5 bases). CDR3 coding DNA: TGTGCCAGCATAAGGGGAGGGGACACTGAAGCTTTCTTT. The encoded protein is CASIRGGDTEAFF.